The clone carrying this T cell receptor beta chain came up once. Its antigen is unidentified. The data were taken from a study of CD8+ T cells in alopecia areata. Regarding the study as a whole: Scalp clonality and expanded CD8+ clones among the top 100 fell significantly with tofacitinib.

Treatment indicated: oral pan-JAK inhibitor, 5-10 mg twice daily. In each case, RNA was isolated and then reverse transcribed into cDNA as the sequencing template. Sequencing was performed with immunoSEQ multiplex PCR; in TCRdb, only in-frame clones are kept and a portion is missing. Here the sample spans fewer than 250,000 clones, about 60% being singletons. The CDR3 loop spans 15 amino acids. With 0 bases clipped from V and 6 bases from J, the junction kept 1 base outside the gene matches. CDR1 is KGHSH, CDR2 LQKENI, per germline. This material consisted of CD4+ T cells sorted from blood, taken at week 4, from a patient treated with tofacitinib. The V call is TRBV18, the J call TRBJ2-5; TRBD2 aligns across 13 bases. The receptor comes from a human donor with alopecia areata. In DNA, the CDR3 is TGTGCCAGCTCACCACCCGGGACTAGCGGGAAGACCCAGTACTTC. Translated: CASSPPGTSGKTQYF.